The 14 T cell receptor beta chains in this list originate from one sample, sequenced in a study of T cells in localized non-small cell lung cancer (TCRdb year 2020). The library came from the immunoSEQ multiplex PCR assay. TCRdb limited this immuneACCESS table to in-frame rearrangements with V and J called. A share of clones is missing; checked studies link under half to unresolved V genes, and the rest is unexplained. The sample table contains 15,000 to 25,000 clones; only one count was recorded for about 90% of them. About 4.3% of the sample comes from the top ten. The starting material was peripheral blood, obtained before any cancer treatment. The receptors were gathered from a male donor aged 60 or over with stage I squamous cell lung carcinoma.

The V and J genes are TRBV10-3 and TRBJ2-1; 10 bases line up with TRBD2. CDR1 and CDR2 (germline): ENHRY, SYGVKD. J was trimmed by 0 bases and V by 6 bases; bases with no gene match: 14. The CDR3 loop spans 19 amino acids. The CDR3 DNA follows: TGTGCCATCAGACCTGGACTAGCGGATATTCCTACCTCCTACAATGAGCAGTTCTTC. Protein sequence: CAIRPGLADIPTSYNEQFF.

This sequence joins TRBV15 and TRBJ2-2; 8 bases line up with TRBD2. Germline CDR1 is LNHNV and CDR2 is YYDKDF (reference sequence). The junction had 7 bases not matched to a gene; V was cut back by 1 base and J by 6 bases. The CDR3 sequence is 16 residues long. The CDR3 nucleotides are TGTGCCACCAGCAGAGGAAGCGGGAGCCTGGCCGGGGAGCTGTTTTTT. It codes for CATSRGSGSLAGELFF.

The CDR3 DNA follows: TGCGCCAGCCGACCTACTAGCGGGGGCACCGGGGAGCTGTTTTTT. This sequence encodes CASRPTSGGTGELFF. This chain connects TRBV5-1 to TRBJ2-2, with TRBD2 identical over 11 bases. Germline V CDR1 and CDR2: SGHRS, YFSETQ. The V and J ends lost 7 bases and 4 bases, in that order; junction bases with no gene match: 6. The CDR3 length is 15 residues.

Concerning this clone: One junction end does not reproduce the germline sequence, and a read error may be involved. The chain recombines TRBV2 with TRBJ2-1; D uncertain. Germline CDR1 and CDR2: SNHLY and FYNNEI. This CDR3 contains 13 residues. This CDR3 is CASSDYPYNGQFF. Here the CDR3 DNA reads TGTGCCAGCAGTGACTACCCCTACAATGGGCAGTTCTTC. Complete variable domain (other parts from reference TRBV2 and TRBJ2-1): EPEVTQTPSHQVTQMGQEVILRCVPISNHLYFYWYRQILGQKVEFLVSFYNNEISEKSEIFDDQFSVERPDGSNFTLKIRSTKLEDSAMYFCASSDYPYNGQFFGPGTRLTVL.

V is TRBV9 and J is TRBJ1-4, with D uncertain. The CDR3 totals 16 residues. Per the germline V gene, CDR1 is SGDLS and CDR2 is YYNGEE. The V gene lost 4 bases and the J gene lost 3 bases, with 16 bases spanning the gap. As DNA, the CDR3 is TGTGCCAGCAGCCCTCACGGCGGGGAAGCTAATGAAAAACTGTTTTTT. It yields the protein CASSPHGGEANEKLFF.

This clone was found a few times. The rearrangement joins TRBV7-2 to TRBJ2-1; perhaps TRBD1 as D (7 bases). Germline CDR1 SGHTA, CDR2 FQGNSA. Trimming cost V 0 bases and J 3 bases, with 12 bases left between them. The CDR3 sequence is 16 residues long. The chain's CDR3 is CASSLAQGGVYNEQFF. CDR3 nucleotide sequence: TGTGCCAGCAGCTTAGCGCAGGGGGGTGTCTACAATGAGCAGTTCTTC.

The chain uses TRBV4-1 and TRBJ2-5; 8 nucleotides match TRBD2. Per germline, CDR1 MGHRA and CDR2 YSYEKL. Germline trimming cut 4 bases from V and 2 bases from J; bases unmatched to any gene: 6. The CDR3 is 15 amino acids. The DNA for the CDR3 is TGCGCCAGCAGCCTCCAGACGGGGGGGCAAGAGACCCAGTACTTC. This encodes CASSLQTGGQETQYF.

The chain has TRBV6-6 and TRBJ2-7; D unclear. Trimming cost V 8 bases and J 2 bases, with 7 bases left between them. The germline V gene encodes CDR1 MNHNY and CDR2 SVGAGI (reference sequence). The CDR3 spans 11 residues. The CDR3 DNA follows: TGTGCCAGCTCCGCCCCCTACGAGCAGTACTTC. Encoded protein: CASSAPYEQYF.

Turning to this clone: Other DNA sequences in the sample encode the same CDR3. CDR3 DNA sequence: TGTGCCAGTAGAGGCCCAGGGGGCAATCAGCCCCAGCATTTT. Amino acid sequence: CASRGPGGNQPQHF. This chain connects TRBV19 to TRBJ1-5, with D tentatively TRBD1 (6 bases). V dropped 6 bases and J dropped 2 bases, with 11 bases sitting between them. This CDR3 region has 14 residues. From germline, CDR1 is LNHDA and CDR2 SQIVND (reference sequence).

The chain combines TRBV5-1 with TRBJ1-1; D gene ambiguous. From germline, CDR1 is SGHRS and CDR2 YFSETQ. The CDR3 sequence is 15 residues long. Trimming took off 5 bases at V and 4 bases at J, with 18 bases between the two ends. CDR3 protein: CASRGLQSPGTEAFF. The CDR3, as DNA: TGCGCCAGCAGAGGCCTACAGTCCCCGGGCACTGAAGCTTTCTTT.

CDR3 in amino acids: CASSRQGRGPDTQYF. For the CDR3, the DNA is TGTGCCAGCAGCCGACAGGGAAGGGGCCCAGATACGCAGTATTTT. The rearrangement links TRBV7-2 to TRBJ2-3; 7 positions match TRBD1. J was trimmed by 4 bases and V by 5 bases; bases with no gene match: 9. The CDR3 consists of 15 residues. The germline CDR1 and CDR2 sequences are SGHTA and FQGNSA.

The table lists this clone with a few counts. In DNA, the CDR3 is TGTGCCATCACTGCGGAGGGGACAGGGAGTTTTGGCTACACCTTC. Translated: CAITAEGTGSFGYTF. This rearrangement joins TRBV10-3 to TRBJ1-2; 9 nucleotides match TRBD1. Germline V gene sequence: CDR1 ENHRY, CDR2 SYGVKD. The CDR3 has 15 amino acids. V lost 7 bases and J lost 7; bases outside the gene matches: 13.

Here the CDR3 reads CASNPLSGDTQYF. In DNA form, the CDR3 reads TGTGCCAGCAATCCCTTATCGGGAGATACGCAGTATTTT. The chain links TRBV2 to TRBJ2-3; D not certain. V lost 7 bases and J lost 5, with 13 bases in between. Germline lookup yields CDR1 SNHLY and CDR2 FYNNEI. The length of the CDR3 is 13 residues.

This chain uses TRBV28 with TRBJ2-7, with D perhaps TRBD1 (6 bases). The CDR3 totals 16 residues. The V end lost 6 bases, the J end lost 3 bases, and 21 bases lay between the germline ends. The germline CDR1 and CDR2 sequences are MDHEN and SYDVKM. The CDR3 DNA follows: TGTGCCAGCAGCATTGGGGGCCTCGCCCTCAACTACGAGCAGTACTTC. Its protein product is CASSIGGLALNYEQYF.